This T cell receptor beta chain was captured in a study of T-cell memory formation after mild COVID-19. Study background: TCR clusters were mostly donor specific. Study conclusions and caveats: Later expanders leaned CD4+, whereas day 15 to 85 contracting clones were balanced CD4/CD8. In pre-infection memory, a portion of responding clones appeared, which suggested that cross-reactive memory joined.

Details on this clonotype: The antigen is undetermined.

CDR1 LNHDA and CDR2 SQIVND come from the germline V gene (reference sequence). CDR3 length: 15 amino acids. With 3 bases clipped from V and 3 bases from J, the junction kept 6 bases outside the gene matches. Using constant-segment primers, 5'RACE produced TCR alpha and TCR beta cDNA libraries carrying sample barcodes and UMIs. MiXCR, applied by TCRdb to the 5' RACE reads, yields one record per CDR3 protein. The sample lists 500,000 to 550,000 distinct CDR3 sequences, around 21% occurring once. The chain recombines TRBV19 with TRBJ1-2; 8 bases map to TRBD1. This receptor was identified in an adult woman who had mild COVID-19 (a few samples of this study predate the infection). Cell type and time point are not known. Sequenced sample: PBMCs or a T cell subset sorted from them (not recorded which). CDR3 DNA: TGTGCCAGTAGTATGGGAAGACAGGGGTACTATGGCTACACCTTC. Translating gives CASSMGRQGYYGYTF.